Each of the 26 T cell receptor beta chains below was sequenced from the same sample in a study of control samples from healthy donors and cancer patients. Measured with immunoSEQ multiplex PCR; TCRdb has only the in-frame clones, and not every one. The data hold about 180,000 clones, with nearly 90% observed a single time. Sequences were obtained from blood. The receptors stem from a woman in her forties or fifties in good health.

V and J are TRBV11-1 and TRBJ2-7, with 7 positions matching TRBD1. The CDR3 is made up of 12 amino acids. V gave up 6 bases and J gave up 6 bases; unmatched junction bases: 5. The germline CDR1 and CDR2 sequences are SGHAT and FQDESV (reference sequence). The CDR3 reads CASRRQGLEQYF. In nucleotides, the CDR3 is TGTGCCAGCAGACGACAGGGTCTCGAGCAGTACTTC.

The J gene is TRBJ1-5, the V gene TRBV28; D is unclear. With 2 bases removed from V and 6 bases from J, the gap between germline ends came to 8 bases. The CDR3 has 13 residues. The germline gives CDR1 MDHEN, CDR2 SYDVKM. This chain's CDR3 is CASSLRNLQPQHF. The CDR3 region has the DNA TGTGCCAGCAGTTTAAGGAATCTTCAGCCCCAGCATTTT. Full variable domain (remainder filled in from reference TRBV28 and TRBJ1-5): DVKVTQSSRYLVKRTGEKVFLECVQDMDHENMFWYRQDPGLGLRLIYFSYDVKMKEKGDIPEGYSVSREKKERFSLILESASTNQTSMYLCASSLRNLQPQHFGDGTRLSIL.

The chain uses TRBV7-2 and TRBJ1-1; D ambiguous. This CDR3 region has 13 residues. Between the trimmed V and J ends, which lost 1 base and 3 bases, there was a span of 6 bases. Germline lookup yields CDR1 SGHTA and CDR2 FQGNSA. As DNA, the CDR3 is TGTGCCAGCAGCTTAGATTCGGACACTGAAGCTTTCTTT. Residues: CASSLDSDTEAFF.

V and J are TRBV25-1 and TRBJ1-1, with 7 bases fitting TRBD1. J was trimmed by 1 base and V by 11 bases; bases with no gene match: 4. CDR3 length equals 12 residues. Germline V gene sequence: CDR1 MGHDK, CDR2 SYGVNS. The CDR3 DNA reads as TGTGCCTCAGGGGGTCCGAACACTGAAGCTTTCTTT. Translation: CASGGPNTEAFF.

This chain links TRBV9 with TRBJ1-1, with unresolved D. Looked up from germline, CDR1 is SGDLS and CDR2 is YYNGEE. The CDR3 runs to 15 residues. V lost 3 bases, J lost 1 base, and 13 bases lay in between. The CDR3 is CASSADGEGNTEAFF. The CDR3 DNA reads TGTGCCAGCAGCGCCGATGGGGAGGGGAACACTGAAGCTTTCTTT.

The V gene is TRBV24-1, the J gene TRBJ2-5; tentatively, D is TRBD1 (5 bases). V gave up 4 bases and J gave up 2 bases, with 13 bases separating them. Germline V gene data show CDR1 as KGHDR and CDR2 as SFDVKD. CDR3 length: 15 amino acids. CDR3 loop: CATSDRRQTQETQYF. DNA for the CDR3: TGTGCCACCAGTGACCGACGACAGACTCAAGAGACCCAGTACTTC.

As concerns this clone: The junction departs from germline at one end; a sequencing error may be responsible. CDR3 residues: CAGSPGLAGILTDTQYF. The CDR3 coding sequence is TGTGCCGGCAGCCCCGGACTAGCGGGGATACTCACAGATACGCAGTATTTT. The chain combines TRBV6-2 or TRBV6-3 with TRBJ2-3; TRBD2 aligns across 12 bases. Per germline, CDR1 MNHEY and CDR2 SVGEGT. The CDR3 sequence is 17 residues long.

This rearrangement joins TRBV28 to TRBJ2-4; D may match TRBD1 or TRBD2 (5 bases each). CDR1 and CDR2 (germline): MDHEN, SYDVKM. This CDR3 is built from 15 residues. V was trimmed by 3 bases and J by 5 bases, leaving 14 bases between them. The CDR3 is CASSFSGRDQNIQYF. CDR3 coding DNA: TGTGCCAGCAGTTTCTCGGGCAGGGACCAAAACATTCAGTACTTC.

This chain joins TRBV7-2 and TRBJ2-1; 11 nucleotides match TRBD2. The germline CDR1 and CDR2 sequences are SGHTA and FQGNSA. This CDR3 comprises 16 residues. Unmatched junction bases numbered 7, after V lost 2 bases and J lost 7 bases. The CDR3 region is CASSLIAGGPLNEQFF. CDR3 nucleotides: TGTGCCAGCAGCTTAATAGCGGGAGGGCCTTTGAATGAGCAGTTCTTC.

The chain couples TRBV7-9 to TRBJ2-7; perhaps D is TRBD1 or TRBD2 (6 bases each). The CDR3 is 12 residues long. V was shortened by 1 base and J by 11 bases, with 12 bases between the two germline ends. Germline values: CDR1 SEHNR, CDR2 FQNEAQ (reference sequence). CDR3 in amino acids: CASSLEAGQEYF. DNA for the CDR3: TGTGCCAGCAGCTTAGAGGCGGGACAAGAGTACTTC. Full variable domain (rest looked up from reference TRBV7-9 and TRBJ2-7): DTGVSQNPRHKITKRGQNVTFRCDPISEHNRLYWYRQTLGQGPEFLTYFQNEAQLEKSRLLSDRFSAERPKGSFSTLEIQRTEQGDSAMYLCASSLEAGQEYFGPGTRLTVT.

The gene calls are TRBV7-2 and TRBJ1-1, with D possibly matching TRBD1 (6 bases). Looked up from germline, CDR1 is SGHTA and CDR2 is FQGNSA. Trimming removed 5 bases at V and 6 bases at J, with 16 bases between. CDR3 length: 14 amino acids. The CDR3 here is CASSPRGRWSEAFF. As DNA, the CDR3 is TGTGCCAGCAGCCCAAGGGGGAGGTGGTCTGAAGCTTTCTTT.

Concerning this clone: One junction end does not reproduce the germline sequence, and a read error may be involved. The chain combines TRBV30 with TRBJ2-5; TRBD1 agrees at 9 bases. CDR1 is GTSNPN, CDR2 SVGIG, per germline (reference sequence). The CDR3 totals 14 residues. CDR3 coding DNA: TGTGCCTGGAAATTGGGGGGACAGGGACTAAAATGGAACTTC. It codes for CAWKLGGQGLKWNF. The whole variable domain, remainder taken from reference TRBV30 and TRBJ2-5, is SQTIHQWPATLVQPVGSPLSLECTVEGTSNPNLYWYRQAAGRGLQLLFYSVGIGQISSEVPQNLSASRPQDRQFILSSKKLLLSDSGFYLCAWKLGGQGLKWNFGPGTRLLVL.

The chain recombines TRBV6-5 with TRBJ1-2; 7 bases line up with TRBD1. Trimming at V came to 6 bases and at J to 3 bases, leaving 7 bases not matched to a gene. The germline gives CDR1 MNHEY, CDR2 SVGAGI. The CDR3 runs to 14 residues. DNA for the CDR3: TGTGCCAGCAGGGAGACAGGGCTCTACTATGGCTACACCTTC. Its protein product is CASRETGLYYGYTF.

The V call is TRBV10-3, the J call TRBJ1-2, with no clear D. Germline CDR1 reads ENHRY; CDR2 reads SYGVKD. Deletions cut 0 bases from V and 4 bases from J, with 12 bases between. This CDR3 region has 15 residues. CDR3 coding DNA: TGTGCCATCAGTGAGTCGGCACAGACTCTCTATGGCTACACCTTC. Its protein is CAISESAQTLYGYTF.

The chain couples TRBV11-2 to TRBJ2-7; D is unresolved. The CDR3 runs to 11 residues. Trimming removed 1 base at V and 9 bases at J, with 7 bases between. CDR1 is SGHAT, CDR2 FQNNGV, per germline. CDR3 loop: CASSLARVQYF. The DNA for the CDR3 is TGTGCCAGCAGCTTAGCACGGGTGCAGTACTTC.

The rearrangement links TRBV15 to TRBJ1-4, with 9 bases lining up with TRBD1. Germline V lookup: CDR1 LNHNV, CDR2 YYDKDF (reference sequence). This CDR3 has 12 residues. V was pared by 3 bases and J by 10 bases, with 0 bases of the junction left unmatched. The CDR3 coding sequence is TGTGCCACCAGCAGGGACAGGGGAAAACTGTTTTTT. This translates into CATSRDRGKLFF.

The rearrangement joins TRBV2 to TRBJ2-7; D ambiguous. Between the trimmed V and J ends, which lost 5 bases and 3 bases, there was a span of 5 bases. Germline V gene lookup returns CDR1 SNHLY and CDR2 FYNNEI. The CDR3 sequence is 11 residues long. CDR3 sequence (DNA): TGTGCCAGCAGTTTCCTCTACGAGCAGTACTTC. It codes for CASSFLYEQYF. Filled out from reference TRBV2 and TRBJ2-7, the complete variable domain reads EPEVTQTPSHQVTQMGQEVILRCVPISNHLYFYWYRQILGQKVEFLVSFYNNEISEKSEIFDDQFSVERPDGSNFTLKIRSTKLEDSAMYFCASSFLYEQYFGPGTRLTVT.

A few counts support this clone. The J gene is TRBJ2-1, the V gene TRBV24-1; tentative D call: TRBD2 (6 bases). Germline V gene data show CDR1 as KGHDR and CDR2 as SFDVKD. This CDR3 region has 15 residues. Trimming shortened V by 1 base and J by 7 bases, and 13 bases separated the two germline ends. CDR3 bases: TGTGCCACCAGTGATTTATTCGGGGGACTGAATGAGCAGTTCTTC. Translating gives CATSDLFGGLNEQFF.

This clone was seen once. J is TRBJ2-5 and V is TRBV18, with 11 bases lining up with TRBD2. The CDR3 consists of 15 residues. The V gene's germline CDR1 is KGHSH and CDR2 LQKENI. V shed 0 bases and J 5 bases; nucleotides not matched to a gene: 2. The DNA of the CDR3 is TGTGCCAGCTCACCACCGGGACTAGCGGCGGAGACCCAGTACTTC. It translates to CASSPPGLAAETQYF.

About this clone: The same CDR3 also results from other DNA sequences found in this sample. This sequence joins TRBV20-1 and TRBJ2-7; no firm D call. Germline assignment: CDR1 DFQATT and CDR2 SNEGSKA (reference sequence). V was cut by 0 bases and J by 3 bases, with 3 bases left in between. The CDR3 totals 11 residues. The CDR3 loop is CSAREGYEQYF. The CDR3 nucleotides read TGCAGTGCTAGAGAGGGCTACGAGCAGTACTTC.

This clone was observed a handful of times. CDR3 DNA: TGTGCCAGTAGTAAATTCCGGGACTCCGGGGAGCTGTTTTTT. Translating gives CASSKFRDSGELFF. The chain links TRBV19 to TRBJ2-2, with D perhaps matching TRBD2 (6 bases). Trimming took off 4 bases at V and 6 bases at J, with 12 bases between the two ends. The CDR3 is 14 residues long. Germline CDR1 is LNHDA and CDR2 is SQIVND (reference sequence). Full variable domain (remainder filled in from reference TRBV19 and TRBJ2-2): DGGITQSPKYLFRKEGQNVTLSCEQNLNHDAMYWYRQDPGQGLRLIYYSQIVNDFQKGDIAEGYSVSREKKESFPLTVTSAQKNPTAFYLCASSKFRDSGELFFGEGSRLTVL.

The V gene is TRBV7-8, the J gene TRBJ1-1; D unresolved. The germline CDR1 and CDR2 sequences are SGHVS and FQNEAQ. The ends were cut back, 5 bases at V and 1 base at J, with 17 bases in the middle. CDR3 length equals 16 residues. CDR3 nucleotide sequence: TGTGCCAGCAGCCTCCCGGGCTTCCTACCGAACACTGAAGCTTTCTTT. Translation: CASSLPGFLPNTEAFF.

V usage is TRBV2 and J usage is TRBJ1-1, with D perhaps TRBD1 (6 bases). The germline V gene has CDR1 SNHLY and CDR2 FYNNEI. V gave up 6 bases and J gave up 1 base, with 12 bases separating them. The CDR3 extends over 14 amino acids. CDR3 DNA: TGTGCCAGCAGATCGACAGGCACGAACACTGAAGCTTTCTTT. Its protein is CASRSTGTNTEAFF.

The rearrangement links TRBV24-1 to TRBJ2-7; no clear D gene. V was cut by 2 bases and J by 0 bases, with 4 bases left in between. This CDR3 spans 13 amino acids. Germline values: CDR1 KGHDR, CDR2 SFDVKD. The CDR3 sequence is CATSDSVSYEQYF. CDR3 DNA: TGTGCCACCAGTGATTCCGTCTCCTACGAGCAGTACTTC.

This chain uses TRBV18 with TRBJ1-2; TRBD1 matches 7 bases. The CDR3 consists of 14 residues. After removal of 3 bases from V and 4 bases from J, the junction contained 5 bases not matched to a gene. Per the germline V gene, CDR1 is KGHSH and CDR2 is LQKENI. Here the CDR3 reads CASSPGDSVYGYTF. The CDR3 DNA follows: TGTGCCAGCTCACCGGGGGACAGCGTCTATGGCTACACCTTC.

This sequence joins TRBV9 and TRBJ2-3; TRBD2 agrees at 10 bases. The junction had 10 bases not matched to a gene; V was cut back by 4 bases and J by 2 bases. The CDR3 runs to 17 residues. CDR1 is SGDLS and CDR2 is YYNGEE in the germline V gene. DNA of the CDR3: TGTGCCAGCAGCCCCCGTTCTAGCGGGGGAACCACAGATACGCAGTATTTT. This translates into CASSPRSSGGTTDTQYF. Drawing the rest from reference TRBV9 and TRBJ2-3, the complete variable domain is DSGVTQTPKHLITATGQRVTLRCSPRSGDLSVYWYQQSLDQGLQFLIQYYNGEERAKGNILERFSAQQFPDLHSELNLSSLELGDSALYFCASSPRSSGGTTDTQYFGPGTRLTVL.